Below, 27 T cell receptor beta chains from the same sample are listed, as sequenced in a study of blood T cell repertoires in COVID-19. TCRdb's copy holds only in-frame clones and misses some; the assay was immunoSEQ multiplex PCR. The sample includes approximately 270,000 clones, approximately 90% of them seen just once. The source material was PBMCs or T cells enriched from blood (not recorded which). These receptor sequences come from a man aged 35-49 years who had been exposed to COVID-19.

The rearrangement uses TRBV14 and TRBJ2-1; 10 bases fit TRBD1. Per the germline V gene, CDR1 is SGHDN and CDR2 is FVKESK. The CDR3 consists of 15 residues. After removal of 1 base from V and 5 bases from J, the junction contained 2 bases not matched to a gene. The CDR3, as DNA: TGTGCCAGCAGCCAAGTGGACAGGGGGAACAATGAGCAGTTCTTC. This encodes CASSQVDRGNNEQFF.

This chain links TRBV16 with TRBJ2-2, with D tentatively TRBD2 (6 bases). Trimming left V 1 base short and J 0 bases short, with 18 bases between. The CDR3 totals 19 residues. Per the germline V gene, CDR1 is KGHSY and CDR2 is FQNENV. CDR3 region: CASSQLRGEVAANTGELFF. The CDR3 nucleotides read TGTGCCAGCAGCCAATTGAGGGGAGAGGTAGCGGCGAACACCGGGGAGCTGTTTTTT.

The chain combines TRBV19 with TRBJ1-4; TRBD1 matches 9 bases. V lost 1 base to trimming and J lost 4 bases; unmatched junction nucleotides: 4. The CDR3 is 16 amino acids. The germline V gene encodes CDR1 LNHDA and CDR2 SQIVND (reference sequence). Written as DNA, the CDR3 is TGTGCCAGTAGTATAGTTCCGGGACAGGGTAATGAAAAACTGTTTTTT. Translating gives CASSIVPGQGNEKLFF.

V and J are TRBV19 and TRBJ1-1; 7 bases align to TRBD1. CDR1 and CDR2 (germline): LNHDA, SQIVND (reference sequence). The junction had 4 bases not matched to a gene; V was cut back by 5 bases and J by 1 base. This CDR3 has 14 amino acids. The CDR3 DNA reads as TGTGCCAGTAGTCCAGACAGGGAGAACACTGAAGCTTTCTTT. It translates to CASSPDRENTEAFF.

The V and J genes are TRBV28 and TRBJ2-3, with 8 bases lining up with TRBD2. From germline, CDR1 is MDHEN and CDR2 SYDVKM. This CDR3 has 12 residues. V dropped 11 bases and J dropped 4; count of bases not matched to a gene: 5. This chain's CDR3 is CAASGSADTQYF. The CDR3 nucleotides read TGTGCCGCGAGCGGGAGTGCAGATACGCAGTATTTT.

The chain carries TRBV28 and TRBJ1-5; D remains ambiguous. Germline V CDR1 and CDR2: MDHEN, SYDVKM. V gave up 8 bases and J gave up 4 bases, with 9 bases separating them. CDR3 length: 12 amino acids. The CDR3 nucleotides read TGTGCCAGCTCCCGGGGTAATCAGCCCCAGCATTTT. As protein: CASSRGNQPQHF.

The CDR3 region is CASSWTSGTFNEQYF. CDR3 bases: TGTGCCAGCAGCTGGACTAGCGGGACCTTCAACGAGCAGTACTTC. V is TRBV2 and J is TRBJ2-7; 12 bases match TRBD2. The CDR3 runs 15 residues. Trimming removed 6 bases from V and 5 bases from J; junction bases left unmatched: 8. CDR1 is SNHLY and CDR2 is FYNNEI in the germline V gene.

This clone was observed once. The chain uses TRBV6-5 and TRBJ2-7; 10 nucleotides agree with TRBD2. V shed 5 bases and J 2 bases; nucleotides not matched to a gene: 6. CDR3 length: 15 residues. CDR1 and CDR2 from the germline V gene are MNHEY and SVGAGI. The CDR3 nucleotides are TGTGCCAGCAGTCCTGGACTAGCGGTGACCTACGAGCAGTACTTC. It encodes CASSPGLAVTYEQYF.

The V and J genes are TRBV7-9 and TRBJ2-1, with 11 bases matching TRBD2. CDR1 and CDR2 from the germline V gene are SEHNR and FQNEAQ (reference sequence). The CDR3 is 14 residues long. The V segment lost 5 bases and the J segment 6 bases; nucleotides outside the gene matches: 3. The CDR3 is CASSTGTSGNEQFF. The CDR3 DNA is TGTGCCAGCAGCACTGGGACTAGCGGCAATGAGCAGTTCTTC.

The chain employs TRBV29-1 and TRBJ2-2; the match to TRBD2 covers 8 bases. CDR1 is SQVTM and CDR2 is ANQGSEA in the germline V gene. This CDR3 comprises 14 residues. Trimming at V came to 4 bases and at J to 6 bases, leaving 7 bases not matched to a gene. Here the CDR3 DNA reads TGCAGCGTTGTCCTCGACGGGAGGGCCGGGGAGCTGTTTTTT. Its translation: CSVVLDGRAGELFF.

The rearrangement links TRBV4-2 to TRBJ2-5; 10 bases agree with TRBD2. Trimming took 0 bases from V and 5 from J; bases not matched to a gene: 9. The CDR3 spans 17 residues. In germline, CDR1 is LGHNA, CDR2 YNFKEQ. CDR3: CASSQESSGRDVETQYF. CDR3 in DNA: TGTGCCAGCAGCCAAGAGTCTAGCGGGAGAGACGTGGAGACCCAGTACTTC.

This sequence joins TRBV7-9 and TRBJ2-4; TRBD2 agrees at 8 bases. V lost 4 bases, J lost 4 bases, and 9 bases stayed unmatched. Germline V CDR1 and CDR2: SEHNR, FQNEAQ (reference sequence). The CDR3 totals 16 residues. The CDR3 region is CASSSPSGLGKNIQYF. The CDR3 DNA reads TGTGCCAGCAGCTCGCCTAGCGGGTTGGGGAAAAACATTCAGTACTTC.

The chain has TRBV4-1 and TRBJ1-5; D remains ambiguous. V was trimmed by 6 bases and J by 0 bases, leaving 12 bases between them. Germline V gene data show CDR1 as MGHRA and CDR2 as YSYEKL. The CDR3 extends over 15 amino acids. This CDR3 reads CASSPGLLSNQPQHF. CDR3 sequence (DNA): TGCGCCAGCAGTCCAGGCCTACTTAGCAATCAGCCCCAGCATTTT.

The V call is TRBV29-1, the J call TRBJ1-4; D not certain. Trimming stripped 6 bases from V and 7 bases from J, with 21 bases between. The CDR3 is 15 amino acids. Per germline, CDR1 SQVTM and CDR2 ANQGSEA. This CDR3 is CSVVGSHGDGEKLFF. The DNA of the CDR3 is TGCAGCGTGGTGGGGAGCCACGGCGATGGTGAAAAACTGTTTTTT.

CDR3 nucleotide sequence: TGTGCCAGCAGTTTATTCATCCTTGGGACAGGGGGCACTGAGCAGTTCTTC. It translates to CASSLFILGTGGTEQFF. This sequence joins TRBV27 and TRBJ2-1; TRBD1 agrees at 12 bases. The CDR3 totals 17 residues. CDR1 is MNHEY, CDR2 SMNVEV, per germline (reference sequence). Trimming cost V 1 base and J 9 bases; bases outside gene matches: 10.

The chain recombines TRBV6-6 with TRBJ2-1; 8 bases match TRBD2. V lost 4 bases, J lost 6 bases, and 8 bases stayed unmatched. This CDR3 is 15 amino acids long. Germline lookup yields CDR1 MNHNY and CDR2 SVGAGI (reference sequence). This chain's CDR3 is CASSSGSGSFNEQFF. The CDR3 DNA follows: TGTGCCAGCAGTTCTGGGAGCGGGAGTTTCAATGAGCAGTTCTTC.

The chain joins TRBV7-2 to TRBJ2-1, with 11 bases fitting TRBD2. The germline gives CDR1 SGHTA, CDR2 FQGNSA. V dropped 5 bases and J dropped 8; count of bases not matched to a gene: 8. The CDR3 is 15 amino acids. This CDR3 is CASSRTSGLLDEQFF. CDR3 sequence (DNA): TGTGCCAGCAGCCGGACTAGCGGGTTGTTGGATGAGCAGTTCTTC.

The chain combines TRBV4-1 with TRBJ1-5; D not resolved. Per the germline V gene, CDR1 is MGHRA and CDR2 is YSYEKL. The CDR3 spans 16 residues. V lost 2 bases and J lost 1, with 12 bases in between. The CDR3: CASSQSLIGSNQPQHF. CDR3 DNA sequence: TGCGCCAGCAGCCAAAGCCTAATCGGGAGCAATCAGCCCCAGCATTTT.

The chain couples TRBV19 to TRBJ2-3, with TRBD2 as a possible D gene (5 bases). V lost 5 bases and J lost 0, with 9 bases in between. Per germline, CDR1 LNHDA and CDR2 SQIVND (reference sequence). The CDR3 covers 14 residues. CDR3 amino acids: CASSLASSTDTQYF. CDR3 nucleotide sequence: TGTGCCAGTAGTTTGGCTAGCAGCACAGATACGCAGTATTTT.

This chain connects TRBV5-8 to TRBJ1-2; the match to TRBD1 covers 7 bases. From germline, CDR1 is SGHTS and CDR2 YDEGEE. This CDR3 is built from 17 residues. V trimming: 4 bases; J trimming: 0 bases; junction bases outside the gene matches: 12. The CDR3 reads CASSLLVGTVANYGYTF. The DNA for the CDR3 is TGTGCCAGCAGCCTCTTGGTGGGGACAGTCGCTAACTATGGCTACACCTTC.

The V and J genes are TRBV5-1 and TRBJ2-1, with D hard to call. Germline CDR1 is SGHRS and CDR2 is YFSETQ. The CDR3 sequence is 15 residues long. With 0 bases removed from V and 0 bases from J, the gap between germline ends came to 7 bases. The CDR3, as DNA: TGCGCCAGCAGCTTGGGAAGGAGCTCCTACAATGAGCAGTTCTTC. Residues: CASSLGRSSYNEQFF.

The chain has TRBV3-1 (or the pseudogene TRBV3-2) and TRBJ1-2; perhaps TRBD1 as D (6 bases). The length of the CDR3 is 12 residues. The germline V gene encodes CDR1 LGHDT and CDR2 YNNKEL (reference sequence). The V and J ends lost 3 bases and 6 bases respectively, with 8 bases between them. CDR3 residues: CASSQGAHGYTF. The CDR3 DNA follows: TGTGCCAGCAGCCAGGGGGCGCATGGCTACACCTTC.

CDR3 sequence (DNA): TGTGCCAGCTCACGCGAGCGGGGAAGCACTGAAGCTTTCTTT. The encoded protein is CASSRERGSTEAFF. The chain links TRBV18 to TRBJ1-1; D not certain. The germline CDR1 and CDR2 sequences are KGHSH and LQKENI. Trimming took 4 bases from V and 4 from J, leaving 13 bases between them. There are 14 residues in the CDR3.

The chain uses TRBV12-3 or TRBV12-4 and TRBJ2-3; D uncertain. V was cut by 4 bases and J by 2 bases, with 4 bases left in between. The length of the CDR3 is 12 residues. DNA for the CDR3: TGTGCCAGCAGTTGGCTCACAGATACGCAGTATTTT. As protein: CASSWLTDTQYF.

The chain employs TRBV18 and TRBJ2-7, with 7 positions matching TRBD1. Trimming removed 6 bases from V and 4 bases from J; junction bases left unmatched: 15. CDR3 length: 16 residues. The germline V gene encodes CDR1 KGHSH and CDR2 LQKENI. The CDR3 is CASSILTSATGYEQYF. CDR3 coding DNA: TGTGCCAGCTCTATACTGACCTCGGCGACAGGGTACGAGCAGTACTTC.

V is TRBV24-1 and J is TRBJ1-5, with unresolved D. This CDR3 contains 12 residues. Germline V gene sequence: CDR1 KGHDR, CDR2 SFDVKD. Trimming cost V 2 bases and J 5 bases, with 3 bases left between them. CDR3 sequence (DNA): TGTGCCACCAGTGATTCAGATCAGCCCCAGCATTTT. As protein: CATSDSDQPQHF.

The chain carries TRBV3-1 (or the pseudogene TRBV3-2) and TRBJ2-1; D is possibly TRBD2 (7 bases). The CDR3 is made up of 14 amino acids. The V gene's germline CDR1 is LGHDT and CDR2 YNNKEL (reference sequence). Trimming stripped 4 bases from V and 8 bases from J, with 15 bases between. CDR3 residues: CASSRGGALDEQFF. CDR3 bases: TGTGCCAGCAGCCGGGGGGGGGCTCTGGATGAGCAGTTCTTC.